This TCR beta chain stems from a study of blood T cells in healthy people across ages. Primed by a sample-barcoded 5' primer and a J-beta primer mix, a second PCR proceeded for 7 to 11 cycles. Each CDR3 protein gets one entry after TCRdb re-called the 5' RACE reads with MiXCR. Among 800,000 to 950,000 distinct CDR3 sequences listed, almost 30% were seen once. These records were also assigned to another study, of T cells of mothers and their children.

The origin of this receptor is a woman aged 40 to 50 in good health. The sample taken for sequencing was blood.

CDR3 DNA sequence: TGTGCCAGCAGTGGGAGATGGACGGACATGAACACTGAAGCTTTCTTT. Translation gives CASSGRWTDMNTEAFF. This chain connects TRBV25-1 to TRBJ1-1; a possible D gene is TRBD1 (5 bases). The CDR3 runs to 16 residues. Looked up from germline, CDR1 is MGHDK and CDR2 is SYGVNS. The V end was cut by 4 bases, the J end by 0 bases, with 15 bases between.